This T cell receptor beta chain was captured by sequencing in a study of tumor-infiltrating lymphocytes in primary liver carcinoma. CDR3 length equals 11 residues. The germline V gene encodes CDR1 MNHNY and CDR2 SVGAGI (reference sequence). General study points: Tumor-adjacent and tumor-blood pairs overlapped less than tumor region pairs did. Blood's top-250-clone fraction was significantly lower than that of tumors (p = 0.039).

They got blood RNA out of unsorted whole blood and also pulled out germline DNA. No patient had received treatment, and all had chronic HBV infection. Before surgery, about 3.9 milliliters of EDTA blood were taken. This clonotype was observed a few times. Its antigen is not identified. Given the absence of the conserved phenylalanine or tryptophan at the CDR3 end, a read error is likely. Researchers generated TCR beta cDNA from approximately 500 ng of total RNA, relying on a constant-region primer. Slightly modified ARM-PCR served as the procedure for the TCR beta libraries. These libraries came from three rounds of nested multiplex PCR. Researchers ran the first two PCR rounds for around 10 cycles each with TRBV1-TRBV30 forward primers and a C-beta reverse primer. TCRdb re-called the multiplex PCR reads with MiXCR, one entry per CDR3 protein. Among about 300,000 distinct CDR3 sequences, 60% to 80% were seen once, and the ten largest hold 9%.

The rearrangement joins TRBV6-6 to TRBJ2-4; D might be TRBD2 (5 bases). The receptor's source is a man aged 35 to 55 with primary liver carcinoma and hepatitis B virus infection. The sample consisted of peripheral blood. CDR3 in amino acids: CTSSYGGIQYL. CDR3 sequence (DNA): TGTACCAGCAGTTACGGAGGCATTCAGTACCTC.